Reported below is one TCR beta chain. This sample is part of a study of blood T cell repertoires in COVID-19. Study-level background: Sites across the United States, Italy and Spain contributed samples from acute and convalescent COVID-19.

As handled by the study authors: Using reference gene primer amplification, nucleated cell counts were estimated. The protocol was immunoSEQ multiplex PCR, while the TCRdb copy is restricted to in-frame clones and leaves out a portion. V, J and clone size derive from that table, while D and trimming were established from the DNA sequence. Of 40,000 or so clones in the sample, 70% to 90% are singletons; the top ten hold around 15%. This CDR3 has 13 residues. Trimming took 5 bases from V and 1 from J, leaving 8 bases between them. Sequencing used peripheral blood. The TCR sequence derives from a human donor in a cohort sampled during active COVID-19. The chain couples TRBV12-3 or TRBV12-4 to TRBJ1-1; D is unclear. Here the CDR3 DNA reads TGTGCCAGCAGTCAGACTGAGAACACTGAAGCTTTCTTT. The encoded protein is CASSQTENTEAFF.